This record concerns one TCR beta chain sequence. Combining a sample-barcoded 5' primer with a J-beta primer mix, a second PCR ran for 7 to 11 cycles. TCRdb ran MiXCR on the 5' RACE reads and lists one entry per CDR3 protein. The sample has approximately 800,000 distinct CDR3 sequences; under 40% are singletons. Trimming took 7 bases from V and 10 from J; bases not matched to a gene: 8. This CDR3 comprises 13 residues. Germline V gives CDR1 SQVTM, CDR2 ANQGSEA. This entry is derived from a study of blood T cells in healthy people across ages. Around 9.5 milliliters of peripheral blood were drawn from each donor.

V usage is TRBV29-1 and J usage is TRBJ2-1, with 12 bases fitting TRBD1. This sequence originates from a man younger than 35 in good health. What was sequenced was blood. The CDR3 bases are TGCAGCGGCGGGACAGGGGGCGTATTGGAGCAGTTCTTC. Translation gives CSGGTGGVLEQFF.